These T cell receptor beta chains were read from a single sample in a study of siplizumab effects on memory and regulatory T cells. Assay: immunoSEQ multiplex PCR; the TCRdb copy retains only in-frame clones and omits some. This table has about 66,000 clones, roughly 97% appearing once. The source material was naive CD8+ T cells sorted from blood. The receptors stem from a human donor in good health. Each CDR3 is given with its conserved first and last residue. D genes are given only for firm matches.

D	V	J	length	CDR3	DNA
NA	TRBV25-1	TRBJ1-1	14	CASSARDGWPRAFF	TGTGCCAGCAGTGCCCGGGACGGATGGCCCCGAGCTTTCTTT
NA	TRBV7-9	TRBJ1-3	14	CASSLGDTGNTIYF	TGTGCCAGCAGCTTGGGGGACACTGGAAACACCATATATTTT
NA	TRBV6-5	TRBJ2-7	14	CASSYSSPGREQYF	TGTGCCAGCAGTTACTCGAGTCCAGGGCGCGAGCAGTACTTC
NA	TRBV4-2	TRBJ2-2	14	CASSPDPGTGELFF	TGTGCCAGCAGTCCCGACCCTGGCACCGGGGAGCTGTTTTTT
TRBD2	TRBV4-2	TRBJ2-7	16	CASSQDPAGVSYEQYF	TGTGCCAGCAGCCAAGATCCTGCGGGGGTCTCCTACGAGCAGTACTTC
TRBD2	TRBV19	TRBJ2-1	15	CASRLTSGGNNEQFF	TGTGCCAGTAGGCTGACTAGCGGGGGCAACAATGAGCAGTTCTTC
NA	TRBV11-2	TRBJ1-1	16	CASSHTTPGFGTEAFF	TGTGCCAGCAGCCATACCACCCCAGGGTTCGGCACTGAAGCTTTCTTT
NA	TRBV10-3	TRBJ1-1	13	CAINTGVNTEAFF	TGTGCCATCAATACCGGGGTTAACACTGAAGCTTTCTTT
NA	TRBV18	TRBJ2-5	14	CASSPTVSQETQYF	TGTGCCAGCTCACCGACAGTCTCCCAAGAGACCCAGTACTTC
TRBD1	TRBV19	TRBJ2-7	14	CASSTRGPPQGQYF	TGTGCCAGTAGTACAAGGGGGCCCCCCCAAGGGCAGTACTTC
NA	TRBV6-1	TRBJ2-7	11	CAARGPGEQYF	TGTGCCGCCCGGGGGCCGGGCGAGCAGTACTTC